This TCR beta chain was observed in a study of cytomegalovirus exposure and HLA in healthy donors (dated by TCRdb to 2017 to 2019). In the study overall: According to an earlier analysis of 587 of the donors, 150 million to 200 million T cells yielded some 110 million unique TCR beta sequences and around 300 Gb of sequence data. Approximately 300 gigabases of sequencing data and 70 million to 95 million unique TCR sequences made up an early release that covered some 640 HLA-typed donors. The genetic ancestry cluster associated with self-reported Caucasian donors included around four fifths of the roughly 400 genotyped donors. The study aimed to test whether cataloging public T cell receptors could reveal signatures of past pathogen exposure. The study used immunosequencing to profile the T cell repertoires of 600 to 850 subjects and linked those repertoires to cytomegalovirus serostatus. Along with the roughly 670-subject first cohort, a separate validation cohort of over a hundred different subjects was used. To predict cytomegalovirus infection status, the study brought together high-throughput TCR immunosequencing, statistical association of individual TCRs with disease status, and machine learning. In a later analysis, previously published TCR beta repertoires from several hundred donors were re-analyzed and high-resolution HLA genotyping was added so that TCR occurrence patterns could be studied. Rather than drawing on any new phenotypic data, the later analysis identified candidate immune exposures from TCR beta sequences and the way those sequences occurred across donors. An earlier analysis of 587 of the donors used high-throughput TCR beta sequencing to judge whether each TCR beta V gene segment behaved as functional or pseudogenic. Alongside the repertoire data, information on donor age, sex, ethnicity and CMV serostatus was compiled. A later genetic analysis took genome-wide SNP genotypes for about three fifths of the roughly 700 donors and used that subset as a discovery cohort. All discovery cohort repertoires had been generated using a single sequencing platform. Both class I and class II loci were covered by HLA typing, at four-digit resolution. Typing coverage varied by locus: about 620-630 donors for A, B, C, DRB1 and DQB1; approximately 560 for DQA1; about 600 for DPA1; more than 450 for DPB1. Because of strong linkage in the cohort, four or five DR-DQ haplotypes were treated as single units for association and clustering. Among 300 to 450 genotyped donors of the cohort, an average of approximately 250,000 unique TCR beta nucleotide sequences were sequenced per donor, roughly 20% of them non-productive. The research as a whole found: An earlier analysis of approximately 540 of the donors showed that most TCR beta V segments appeared in productive rearrangements either about 87% or about 30% of the time, which broadly matched IMGT annotations. A group of highly shared sequence variants was considered likely to be a technical artifact of the sequencing pipeline. Assigning TCR associations to individual alleles was difficult when HLA alleles, especially DR and DQ, strongly co-occurred. Because the 87-base-pair reads could not distinguish some IMGT-functional V segments, including TRBV6-2 and TRBV6-3, those segments were excluded. Most CMV-associated TCR beta chains appeared to be HLA-restricted in a later analysis, and the HLA associations seemed to be driven largely by CMV exposure. In this cohort, only TCR beta chains were sequenced, and detectable features were limited by the absence of alpha or paired-chain data. According to a later analysis, parvovirus B19, influenza, CMV and Epstein-Barr virus appeared linked to several top co-occurrence clusters. A later analysis found that HLA-associated TCR beta chains were more clonally expanded and had lower generation probabilities than equally common non-associated chains. A later analysis found that TCR association rates varied across HLA loci, with DRB1 alleles showing the most associated TCRs and HLA-C alleles the fewest. A later genetic analysis associated a missense DCLRE1C variant with V-gene and J-gene trimming of TCR beta chains, and an independent cohort replicated the association. In the study, approximately 160 TCR beta chains were listed as associated with cytomegalovirus. It was suggested by the authors that the approach could potentially be generalized to other disease states and immunological phenotypes. Immune exposure information for the cohort was limited to CMV serostatus. In both the original and validation cohorts, the classifier was reported to diagnose cytomegalovirus status with high specificity and sensitivity. According to a later genetic analysis, donors in an Asian-associated ancestry cluster had fewer N-insertions in productive TCRs than the approximately 710-donor mean. Correlated functional status among segregating V segments might reflect linkage disequilibrium, but an unknown experimental factor could not be ruled out. In vitro tests confirmed that a few of the cytomegalovirus-associated TCR beta chains recognize cytomegalovirus antigens. A further reported finding was that TCR beta sequences accurately predicted the HLA-A and HLA-B alleles for most subjects in the first cohort. Across donors, most TCR sequences were observed very rarely, whereas some public TCRs were present in many individuals. At a false discovery rate of 0.05, a later analysis linked approximately 18,000 TCR beta sequences to specific HLA alleles. The earlier analysis of almost 600 of the donors excluded some 15 rarely observed V segments, including chromosome 9 orphons, because counts were too low. Because HLA typing was missing for some donors at each locus, association tests included only the typed subset. The presence/absence analyses assumed that sequencing depth was roughly uniform across donors, and that assumption may not be true.

Libraries were constructed by the immunoSEQ multiplex PCR assay. A mixture of 60 forward primers for TCR Vbeta segments and 13 reverse primers for TCR Jbeta segments was used in the multiplex PCR. A multiplex PCR assay on genomic DNA amplified the CDR3 region of rearranged TCR beta genes. The amplified TCR beta libraries were sequenced on the Illumina HiSeq System as 87-base-pair reads. On the study's bioinformatics: A later analysis tallied 75 million to 95 million unique TCR beta chains across the 660 or so repertoires, and approximately 11 million of those chains were shared by two or more donors. To remove PCR and sequencing errors, raw reads were error-corrected and collapsed into unique sequences using a nearest-neighbor algorithm that merged closely related sequences. Alignment of CDR3 sequences to IMGT reference sequences was used to assign V, D and J gene segments. Each retained sequence needed at least a six-nucleotide match to both a V gene segment and a J gene segment. A rearrangement counted as productive if the CDR3 had no stop codons and remained in frame with V and J, and every other rearrangement counted as non-productive. CDR3 was defined by IMGT convention, running from the second conserved V-encoded cysteine to the conserved J-encoded phenylalanine. The earlier analysis of about 610 of the donors excluded sequences that lacked an unambiguous match to a single V gene segment. An earlier analysis of fewer than 650 of the donors classified V segments as functional when productive rearrangements were above 56.7% and as segregating when the standard deviation between donors was above 5%. To diagnose cytomegalovirus status from the catalog of TCR beta chain sequences, a statistical classification framework was built. A later analysis assigned V and J genes by comparing TCR nucleotide sequences with IMGT/GENE-DB human TR gene sequences. A later analysis assigned CDR3 sequences and most-parsimonious VDJ recombination scenarios with the TCRdist pipeline. A later analysis defined each TCR beta chain by its CDR3 amino acid sequence plus V-gene family, and excluded reads lacking a unique V-gene family. To address suspected cross-contamination and a sequencing artifact, a later analysis removed around 590 highly shared, low-generation-probability nucleotide sequences. In a later analysis, a clonal expansion index was calculated for each public chain from normalized within-repertoire ranks of inferred template counts. In a later analysis, generation probabilities were computed with a VDJ recombination model fitted to out-of-frame rearrangements, and the resulting probabilities were checked against IGoR. In a later analysis, TCR-TCR, TCR-HLA and TCR-CMV co-occurrence was scored with hypergeometric tests, and a repertoire-size bias correction was applied to TCR pairs. In a later analysis, false discovery rates were estimated by permuting HLA or CMV assignments 20 times. In a later analysis, co-occurring TCRs were grouped using DBSCAN, with TCRdist sequence similarity added in when clustering inside HLA-allele-positive subsets. Repertoires with fewer than 30,000 or more than 120,000 public chains, plus five repertoires with anomalous nucleotide sharing, were excluded from co-occurrence clustering. TCRdb carries this immuneACCESS record with in-frame sequences only. Its versions omit some clonotypes, under half of them owing to an unresolved V gene in the studies checked, with the rest unexplained. D and trimming were read from the DNA, whereas the V and J calls and clone size are those reported in that table. This sample lists around 200,000 clones; approximately 86% were detected once. More than 0.25% of the sample goes to the ten largest clones.

The germline V gene encodes CDR1 SEHNR and CDR2 FQNEAQ (reference sequence). Including the terminal cysteine and phenylalanine, the CDR3 comprises 15 residues. Here the CDR3 DNA is all that survives: 45 bases in frame from base 1. V is reduced by 5 bases and J by 4 bases, leaving a spacing of 17 bases between them. In total, around 600 healthy bone marrow donors made up the cohort. At the time of sampling, all cohort members were nominally healthy, though unrecorded immune exposures were likely present. The donor was CMV seronegative and belonged to the group of 320 or so seronegative cohort members. Each donor provided a peripheral blood sample, and peripheral blood mononuclear cells were used for TCR beta sequencing. Genomic DNA was extracted from the blood cell samples with the Qiagen DNeasy Blood Extraction Kit. Remarks on this clone: The specificity of this receptor is unknown. No clone much larger than this one lies a single base away; base qualities are absent.

Recombination connected TRBV7-9 to TRBJ1-1; a confident D gene designation cannot be given. This clonotype was sampled from a woman aged 30 to 39 in good health and CMV-seronegative. Sequenced input: PBMCs. CDR3 reads: CASSAQGNGSTEAFF. The bases are TGTGCCAGCAGCGCGCAAGGTAACGGGAGCACTGAAGCTTTCTTT. The CDR3, completed at both ends by the reference TRBV7-9 and TRBJ1-1 genes, gives the full variable domain DTGVSQNPRHKITKRGQNVTFRCDPISEHNRLYWYRQTLGQGPEFLTYFQNEAQLEKSRLLSDRFSAERPKGSFSTLEIQRTEQGDSAMYLCASSAQGNGSTEAFFGQGTRLTVV.